Listed here are 11 T cell receptor beta chains from one sample, sequenced in a study of T cell changes during pregnancy in multiple sclerosis. The table came from immunoSEQ multiplex PCR; TCRdb's copy has only in-frame clones and leaves some out. This sample has 65,000 to 90,000 clones, with almost 95% found just once. Sample: peripheral blood, taken before pregnancy. The receptor set was obtained from a female donor with multiple sclerosis, enrolled in a pregnancy study.

The V gene is TRBV11-3, the J gene TRBJ2-1; D is unresolved. The ends were cut back, 5 bases at V and 0 bases at J, with 11 bases in the middle. Per the germline V gene, CDR1 is SGHNT and CDR2 is YENEEA. The CDR3 contains 15 residues. This chain's CDR3 is CASSRDNPSYNEQFF. CDR3 DNA sequence: TGTGCCAGCAGCCGCGACAACCCCTCCTACAATGAGCAGTTCTTC.

This clone appeared a single time. CDR3 region: CASTRGMTSVENIQYF. The CDR3 region has the DNA TGTGCCAGCACAAGAGGAATGACTAGCGTTGAAAACATTCAGTACTTC. The rearrangement links TRBV2 to TRBJ2-4, with 8 bases identical to TRBD2. Per the germline V gene, CDR1 is SNHLY and CDR2 is FYNNEI. J lost 5 bases, V lost 7 bases, and 13 bases had no gene match. The CDR3 length is 16 residues.

This chain links TRBV19 with TRBJ1-1; the match to TRBD1 covers 12 bases. Losses at the gene ends were 5 bases for V and 5 bases for J; bases not matched to a gene: 6. Germline-derived CDR1 and CDR2 are LNHDA and SQIVND (reference sequence). The CDR3 is 15 residues long. CDR3 loop: CASSRDRGPLTEAFF. The CDR3 nucleotides read TGTGCCAGTAGTCGGGACAGGGGGCCCCTGACTGAAGCTTTCTTT.

The chain employs TRBV18 and TRBJ2-1; tentatively, D is TRBD2 (7 bases). V lost 0 bases and J lost 9, with 18 bases in between. Germline V gives CDR1 KGHSH, CDR2 LQKENI. CDR3 length: 16 amino acids. CDR3 coding DNA: TGTGCCAGCTCACCACCGGGACTACCTTTACAGGGTGAGCAGTTCTTC. Translated, it gives CASSPPGLPLQGEQFF.

The chain links TRBV27 to TRBJ2-5, with TRBD2 matching 15 bases. Germline CDR1 is MNHEY and CDR2 is SMNVEV (reference sequence). V shed 6 bases, J shed 5 bases, and the junction held 4 bases outside the gene matches. The CDR3 is 15 residues long. Written as DNA, the CDR3 is TGTGCCAGCAGCCCCGGGACTAGCGGGAGGGAGACCCAGTACTTC. This gives the protein CASSPGTSGRETQYF.

J is TRBJ2-7 and V is TRBV11-1, with 8 bases fitting TRBD2. CDR3 size: 15 residues. Losses at the gene ends were 7 bases for V and 2 bases for J; bases not matched to a gene: 10. The germline V gene encodes CDR1 SGHAT and CDR2 FQDESV (reference sequence). The CDR3 region has the DNA TGTGCCAGCACCCTACTCATAGCGGGAACCTACGAGCAGTACTTC. Translation: CASTLLIAGTYEQYF.

The rearrangement links TRBV7-9 to TRBJ1-1; D is undetermined. Per germline, CDR1 SEHNR and CDR2 FQNEAQ (reference sequence). This CDR3 comprises 11 residues. The V gene lost 4 bases and the J gene lost 5 bases, with 5 bases spanning the gap. This chain's CDR3 is CASSSGTEAFF. As DNA, the CDR3 is TGTGCCAGCAGCTCGGGTACTGAAGCTTTCTTT.

The chain employs TRBV6-6 and TRBJ2-7; 10 bases agree with TRBD2. Unmatched junction bases numbered 9, after V lost 6 bases and J lost 7 bases. CDR1 is MNHNY, CDR2 SVGAGI, per germline (reference sequence). The CDR3 has 14 amino acids. The CDR3: CASSHTSGMEEQYF. The CDR3 DNA sequence: TGTGCCAGCAGCCATACTAGCGGGATGGAGGAGCAGTACTTC.

The chain links TRBV10-1 to TRBJ1-5; 8 bases agree with TRBD1. CDR1 is WNHNN, CDR2 SYGVQD, per germline (reference sequence). The CDR3 extends over 14 amino acids. J gave up 2 bases and V 7 bases, and 4 bases lay outside the gene matches. The CDR3 loop reads CASTVTGGNQPQHF. CDR3 sequence (DNA): TGCGCCAGCACCGTGACAGGGGGCAATCAGCCCCAGCATTTT.

The chain recombines TRBV19 with TRBJ2-7; D possibly corresponds to TRBD2 (6 bases). CDR1 is LNHDA, CDR2 SQIVND, per germline (reference sequence). V was trimmed by 4 bases and J by 1 base, leaving 11 bases between them. The CDR3 runs 14 residues. The CDR3 region has the DNA TGTGCCAGTAGTACCGGGACTGGGTCCTACGAGCAGTACTTC. Its protein is CASSTGTGSYEQYF.

This clone was observed once. The V gene is TRBV5-5, the J gene TRBJ1-1, with 8 bases that match TRBD1. Germline assignment: CDR1 SGHKS and CDR2 YYEKEE (reference sequence). This CDR3 region has 16 residues. V gave up 4 bases and J gave up 4 bases; unmatched junction bases: 12. The CDR3 DNA follows: TGTGCCAGCAGCCCGTATGTGACAGGGGAGGTCACTGAAGCTTTCTTT. As protein: CASSPYVTGEVTEAFF. Combining the CDR3 with reference TRBV5-5 and TRBJ1-1 gives the whole variable domain DAGVTQSPTHLIKTRGQQVTLRCSPISGHKSVSWYQQVLGQGPQFIFQYYEKEERGRGNFPDRFSARQFPNYSSELNVNALLLGDSALYLCASSPYVTGEVTEAFFGQGTRLTVV.